The present T cell receptor beta chain was sequenced within a study of blood T cells in healthy people across ages. For the second PCR, which ran for about 6 to 11 cycles, a sample-barcoded 5' primer and a J-beta primer mix were used. TCRdb redid the calling of the 5' RACE reads with MiXCR, one entry per CDR3 protein. The sample records 750,000 to 950,000 distinct CDR3 sequences, about 53% being singletons. With respect to this clonotype: Its antigen is not identified.

Findings of the study overall: Naive CD4+ cell counts and diversity both ran higher in long-lived than in aged donors.

The CDR3 has 15 residues. In germline, CDR1 is SEHNR, CDR2 FQNEAQ (reference sequence). Donors gave approximately 9.9 milliliters of peripheral blood apiece. Sequencing was carried out using blood. This chain links TRBV7-9 with TRBJ2-4; 7 nucleotides line up with TRBD1. The assigned J gene may be wrong: the sequence end matches TRBJ2-7 better. This TCR was recovered from a man older than 75 in good health. The CDR3 DNA follows: TGTGCCAGCAGGCCCACAGGGGCGACCCCCTACGAGCAGTACTTC. Translated: CASRPTGATPYEQYF.